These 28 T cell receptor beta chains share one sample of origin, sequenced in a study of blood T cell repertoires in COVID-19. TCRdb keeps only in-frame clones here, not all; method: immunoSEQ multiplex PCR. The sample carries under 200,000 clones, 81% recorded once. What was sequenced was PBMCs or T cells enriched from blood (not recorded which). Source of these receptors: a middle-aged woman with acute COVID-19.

The DNA of the CDR3 is TGTGCCAGCAGTGAAGCGGCAGGCTTTTACTCTGGAAACACCATATATTTT. Translated, it gives CASSEAAGFYSGNTIYF. The rearrangement joins TRBV6-1 to TRBJ1-3; D is unclear. There are 17 residues in the CDR3. Germline assignment: CDR1 MNHNS and CDR2 SASEGT. V dropped 0 bases and J dropped 0 bases, with 12 bases sitting between them.

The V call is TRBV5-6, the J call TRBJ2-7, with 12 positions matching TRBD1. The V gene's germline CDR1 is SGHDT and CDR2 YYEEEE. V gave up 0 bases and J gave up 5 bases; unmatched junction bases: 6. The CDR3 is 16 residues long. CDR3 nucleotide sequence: TGTGCCAGCAGCTTGGTGGGGACAGGGGGCGGCGACGAGCAGTACGTC. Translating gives CASSLVGTGGGDEQYV.

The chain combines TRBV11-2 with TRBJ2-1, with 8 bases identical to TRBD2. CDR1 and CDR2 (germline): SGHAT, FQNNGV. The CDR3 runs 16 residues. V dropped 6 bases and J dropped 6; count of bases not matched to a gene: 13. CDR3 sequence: CASSYPPAGERNEQFF. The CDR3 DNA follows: TGTGCCAGCAGTTACCCCCCAGCGGGAGAGCGCAATGAGCAGTTCTTC.

The CDR3 spells CATSRDGTSGNKQFF. For the CDR3, the DNA is TGTGCCACCAGCAGAGATGGGACTAGCGGGAATAAGCAGTTCTTC. The chain combines TRBV15 with TRBJ2-1; 13 nucleotides match TRBD2. This CDR3 is 15 amino acids long. Germline-derived CDR1 and CDR2 are LNHNV and YYDKDF (reference sequence). The V segment lost 0 bases and the J segment 11 bases; nucleotides outside the gene matches: 4.

CDR3 DNA sequence: TGTGCCAGCAATTCCAGCAGGGTGAACACTGAAGCTTTCTTT. Translating gives CASNSSRVNTEAFF. The chain is built from TRBV28 and TRBJ1-1; D perhaps matches TRBD1 (5 bases). Germline CDR1 MDHEN, CDR2 SYDVKM. V was clipped by 7 bases and J by 0 bases, with 12 bases between them. The CDR3 is 14 residues long.

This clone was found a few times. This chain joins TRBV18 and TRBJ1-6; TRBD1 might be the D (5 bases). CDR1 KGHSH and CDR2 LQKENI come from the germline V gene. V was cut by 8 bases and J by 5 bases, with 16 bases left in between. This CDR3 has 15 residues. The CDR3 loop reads CASTTDITNNSPLHF. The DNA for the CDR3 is TGTGCCAGCACCACGGACATCACGAATAATTCACCCCTCCACTTT.

The CDR3 spells CASSLLGTTGNNEQFF. As DNA, the CDR3 is TGTGCCAGCAGCTTACTAGGGACTACCGGAAACAATGAGCAGTTCTTC. The rearrangement joins TRBV7-3 to TRBJ2-1, with 7 bases that match TRBD2. This CDR3 contains 16 residues. Per germline, CDR1 SGHTA and CDR2 FQGTGA. The V and J ends lost 2 bases and 5 bases, in that order; junction bases with no gene match: 9.

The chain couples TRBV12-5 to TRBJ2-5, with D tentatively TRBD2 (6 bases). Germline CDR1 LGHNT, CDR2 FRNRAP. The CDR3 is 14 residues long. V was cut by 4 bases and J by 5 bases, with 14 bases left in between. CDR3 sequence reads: CASGSTGSLETQYF. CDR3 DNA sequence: TGTGCTAGTGGTTCCACCGGGAGCCTGGAGACCCAGTACTTC. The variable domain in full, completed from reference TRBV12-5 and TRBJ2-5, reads DARVTQTPRHKVTEMGQEVTMRCQPILGHNTVFWYRQTMMQGLELLAYFRNRAPLDDSGMPKDRFSAEMPDATLATLKIQPSEPRDSAVYFCASGSTGSLETQYFGPGTRLLVL.

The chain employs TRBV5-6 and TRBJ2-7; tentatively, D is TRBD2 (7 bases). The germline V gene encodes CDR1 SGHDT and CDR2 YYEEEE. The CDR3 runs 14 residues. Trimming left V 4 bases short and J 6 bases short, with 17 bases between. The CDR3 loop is CASSGGPAGSEQYV. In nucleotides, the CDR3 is TGTGCCAGCAGCGGGGGCCCAGCGGGATCCGAGCAGTACGTC.

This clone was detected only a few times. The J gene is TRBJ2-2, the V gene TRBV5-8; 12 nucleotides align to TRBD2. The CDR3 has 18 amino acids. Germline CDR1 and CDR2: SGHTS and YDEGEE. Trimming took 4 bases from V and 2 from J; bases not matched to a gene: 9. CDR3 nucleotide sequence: TGTGCCAGCAGCCTTGCGGGACTAGCGGGTGGTAACACCGGGGAGCTGTTTTTT. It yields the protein CASSLAGLAGGNTGELFF.

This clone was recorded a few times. CDR3 sequence reads: CASSLSVIKGITGSPLHF. The CDR3 DNA reads as TGTGCCAGCAGTTTATCGGTCATTAAGGGAATAACGGGATCACCCCTCCACTTT. The chain combines TRBV27 with TRBJ1-6, with no clear D. The germline V gene encodes CDR1 MNHEY and CDR2 SMNVEV (reference sequence). The CDR3 spans 18 residues. V shed 0 bases and J shed 10 bases, with 22 bases lying between them.

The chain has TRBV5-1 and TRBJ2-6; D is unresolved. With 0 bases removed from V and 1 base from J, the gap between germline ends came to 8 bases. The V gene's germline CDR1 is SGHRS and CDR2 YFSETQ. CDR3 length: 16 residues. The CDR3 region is CASSLGAASGANVLTF. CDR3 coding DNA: TGCGCCAGCAGCTTGGGGGCCGCTTCTGGGGCCAACGTCCTGACTTTC.

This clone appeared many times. The CDR3 is CASSRQGLYYEQYF. Here the CDR3 DNA reads TGTGCCAGCAGTAGACAGGGGCTCTACTACGAGCAGTACTTC. The chain employs TRBV7-8 and TRBJ2-7, with 8 bases lining up with TRBD1. V trimming: 6 bases; J trimming: 3 bases; junction bases outside the gene matches: 7. The CDR3 extends over 14 amino acids. CDR1 SGHVS and CDR2 FQNEAQ come from the germline V gene.

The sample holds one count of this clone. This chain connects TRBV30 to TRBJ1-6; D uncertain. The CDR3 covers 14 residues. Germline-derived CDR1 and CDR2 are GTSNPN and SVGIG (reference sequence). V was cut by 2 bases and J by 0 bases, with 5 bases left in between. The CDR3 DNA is TGTGCCTGGAGTATCGGCTCCTATAATTCACCCCTCCACTTT. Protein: CAWSIGSYNSPLHF.

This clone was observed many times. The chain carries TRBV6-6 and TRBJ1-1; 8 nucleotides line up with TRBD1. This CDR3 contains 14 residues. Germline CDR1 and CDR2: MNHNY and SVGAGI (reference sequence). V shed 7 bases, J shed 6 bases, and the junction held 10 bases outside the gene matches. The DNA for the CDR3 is TGTGCCAGCAACATAGACAGGGGAAAGGCTGAAGCTTTCTTT. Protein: CASNIDRGKAEAFF.

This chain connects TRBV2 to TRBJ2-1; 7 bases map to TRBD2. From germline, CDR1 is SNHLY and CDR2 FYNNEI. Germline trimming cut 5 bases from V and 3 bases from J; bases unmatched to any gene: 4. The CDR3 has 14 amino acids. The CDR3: CASSTLAVYNEQFF. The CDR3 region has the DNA TGTGCCAGCAGTACTCTAGCGGTCTACAATGAGCAGTTCTTC.

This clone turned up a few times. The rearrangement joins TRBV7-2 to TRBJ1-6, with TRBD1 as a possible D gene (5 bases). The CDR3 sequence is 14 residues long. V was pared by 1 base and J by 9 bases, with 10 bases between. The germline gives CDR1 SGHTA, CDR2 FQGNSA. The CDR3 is CASSLGRTISPLHF. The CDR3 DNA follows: TGTGCCAGCAGCTTAGGCCGGACAATTTCACCCCTCCACTTT. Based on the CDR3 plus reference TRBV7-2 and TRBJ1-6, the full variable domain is GAGVSQSPSNKVTEKGKDVELRCDPISGHTALYWYRQSLGQGLEFLIYFQGNSAPDKSGLPSDRFSAERTGGSVSTLTIQRTQQEDSAVYLCASSLGRTISPLHFGNGTRLTVT.

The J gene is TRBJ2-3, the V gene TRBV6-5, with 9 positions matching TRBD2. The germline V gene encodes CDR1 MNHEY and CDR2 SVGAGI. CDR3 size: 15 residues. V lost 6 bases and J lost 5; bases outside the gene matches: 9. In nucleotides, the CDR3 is TGTGCCAGCAGAGGCGGATCAGCGGGAGGAGATACGCAGTATTTT. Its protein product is CASRGGSAGGDTQYF.

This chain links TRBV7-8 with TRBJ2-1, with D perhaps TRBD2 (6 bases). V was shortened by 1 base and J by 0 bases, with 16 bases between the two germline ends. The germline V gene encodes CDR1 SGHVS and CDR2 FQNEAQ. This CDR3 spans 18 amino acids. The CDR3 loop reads CASSLVGLFGSSYNEQFF. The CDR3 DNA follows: TGTGCCAGCAGCTTAGTTGGTCTCTTCGGGAGCTCCTACAATGAGCAGTTCTTC.

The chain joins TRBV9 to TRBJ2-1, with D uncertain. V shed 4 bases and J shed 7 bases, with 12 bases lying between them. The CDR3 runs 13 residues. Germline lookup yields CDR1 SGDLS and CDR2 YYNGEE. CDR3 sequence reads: CASSPSVENEQFF. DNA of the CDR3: TGTGCCAGCAGCCCCTCCGTTGAGAATGAGCAGTTCTTC.

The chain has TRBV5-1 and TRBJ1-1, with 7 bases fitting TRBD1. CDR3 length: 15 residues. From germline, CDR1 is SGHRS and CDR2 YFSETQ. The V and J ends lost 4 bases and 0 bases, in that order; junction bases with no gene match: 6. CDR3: CASSPAGQLNTEAFF. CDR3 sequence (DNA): TGCGCCAGCAGCCCTGCGGGACAGTTGAACACTGAAGCTTTCTTT.

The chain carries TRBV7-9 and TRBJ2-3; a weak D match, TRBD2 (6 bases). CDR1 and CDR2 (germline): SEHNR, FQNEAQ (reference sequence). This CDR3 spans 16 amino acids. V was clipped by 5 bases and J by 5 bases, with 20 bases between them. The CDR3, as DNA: TGTGCCAGCAGCCCCCCACTAGCCCGGGGTGTAGATACGCAGTATTTT. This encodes CASSPPLARGVDTQYF.

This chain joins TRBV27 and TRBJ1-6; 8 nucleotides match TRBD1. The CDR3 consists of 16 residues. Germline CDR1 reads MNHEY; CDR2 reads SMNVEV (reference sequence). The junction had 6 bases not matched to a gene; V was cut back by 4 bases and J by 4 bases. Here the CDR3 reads CASSSNRGTYNSPLHF. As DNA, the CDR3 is TGTGCCAGCAGTTCGAACAGGGGGACATATAATTCACCCCTCCACTTT.

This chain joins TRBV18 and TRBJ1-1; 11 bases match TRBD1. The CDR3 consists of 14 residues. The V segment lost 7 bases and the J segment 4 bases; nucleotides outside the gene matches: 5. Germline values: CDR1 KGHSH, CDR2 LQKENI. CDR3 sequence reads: CASWPGQGATEAFF. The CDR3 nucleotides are TGTGCCAGCTGGCCAGGACAGGGGGCCACTGAAGCTTTCTTT.

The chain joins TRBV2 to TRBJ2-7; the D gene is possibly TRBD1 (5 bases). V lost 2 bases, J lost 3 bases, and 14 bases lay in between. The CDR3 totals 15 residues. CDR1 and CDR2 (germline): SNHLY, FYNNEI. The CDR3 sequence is CASSESRAGGYEQYF. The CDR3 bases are TGTGCCAGCAGTGAAAGCAGGGCAGGCGGCTACGAGCAGTACTTC.

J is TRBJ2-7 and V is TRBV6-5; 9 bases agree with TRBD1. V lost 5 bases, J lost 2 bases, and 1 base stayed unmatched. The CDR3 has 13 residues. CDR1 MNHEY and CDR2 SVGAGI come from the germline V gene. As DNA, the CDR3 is TGTGCCAGCAGTCGGGACAGGGCCTACGAGCAGTACGTC. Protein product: CASSRDRAYEQYV.

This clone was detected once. The CDR3 loop reads CASSAVLGNTEAFF. CDR3 bases: TGTGCCAGCTCAGCGGTGCTTGGGAACACTGAAGCTTTCTTT. The V and J genes are TRBV9 and TRBJ1-1; D remains ambiguous. CDR1 SGDLS and CDR2 YYNGEE come from the germline V gene. V lost 7 bases to trimming and J lost 1 base, with 14 bases between them. The CDR3 consists of 14 residues.

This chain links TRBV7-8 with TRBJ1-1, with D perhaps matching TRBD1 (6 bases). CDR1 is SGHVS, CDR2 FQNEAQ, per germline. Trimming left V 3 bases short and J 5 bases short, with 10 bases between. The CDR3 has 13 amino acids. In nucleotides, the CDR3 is TGTGCCAGCAGCTTTACAGGGCAAACTGAAGCTTTCTTT. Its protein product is CASSFTGQTEAFF.